The present entry profiles one T cell receptor beta chain with its context. Its antigen remains unidentified. The sample's treatment: some 19 received Ad26.COV2.S at low or high dose, single or two shots; about 5 received placebo; per-sample allocation not given. Sampling was done on day 63 after the first vaccine or placebo injection. TCRdb's copy holds only in-frame clones and misses some; the assay was immunoSEQ multiplex PCR. Of over 300,000 clones listed, roughly 85% are singletons. This sample is part of a study of Ad26.COV2.S vaccination and SARS-CoV-2 variants. Study context: Donor was in the COV1001 Ad26.COV2.S trial arm. Overall study results and limits: In TCR breadth and depth analyses, total T cell responses may have been underestimated. Non-spike TCR breadth showed similarity between vaccine and placebo recipients.

There are 12 residues in the CDR3. Trimming pared 4 bases from V and 9 bases from J, leaving 9 bases between. The receptor comes from a person between 18 and 60 years old who received the Ad26.COV2.S COVID-19 vaccine or a placebo. The sample in question was peripheral blood, obtained in a trial of Ad26.COV2.S vaccine versus placebo. This chain links TRBV12-3 or TRBV12-4 with TRBJ2-2, with D unresolved. In DNA form, the CDR3 reads TGTGCCAGCAGTTACAGTGGCCGGGAGCTGTTTTTT. Protein product: CASSYSGRELFF.